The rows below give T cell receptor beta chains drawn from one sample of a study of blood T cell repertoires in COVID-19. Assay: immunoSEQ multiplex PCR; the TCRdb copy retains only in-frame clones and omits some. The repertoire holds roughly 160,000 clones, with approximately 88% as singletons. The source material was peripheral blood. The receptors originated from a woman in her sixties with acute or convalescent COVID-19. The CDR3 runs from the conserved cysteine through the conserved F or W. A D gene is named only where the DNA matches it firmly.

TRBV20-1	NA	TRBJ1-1	CSASKLGRGEAFF
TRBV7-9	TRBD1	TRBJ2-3	CASSLGQGGTDTQYF
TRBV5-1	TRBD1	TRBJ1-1	CASSQGQRLNTEAFF
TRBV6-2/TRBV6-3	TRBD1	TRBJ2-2	CASSYSWGDRLNTGELFF
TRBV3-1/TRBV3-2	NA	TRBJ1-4	CASSPWTAEKLFF
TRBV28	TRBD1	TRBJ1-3	CASRGLDRVKENTIYF
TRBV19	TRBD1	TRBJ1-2	CATATGIDYGYTF
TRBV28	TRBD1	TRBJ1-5	CASRGQGGNQPQHF
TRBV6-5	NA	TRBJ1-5	CASRRIGQPQHF
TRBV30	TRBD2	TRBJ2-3	CAWGRLAGITDTQYF
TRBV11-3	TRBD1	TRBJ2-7	CASSPGQGSSYEQYF
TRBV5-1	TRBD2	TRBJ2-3	CASSLGTSGGDTQYF
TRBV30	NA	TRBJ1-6	CAWSVQHENSPLHF
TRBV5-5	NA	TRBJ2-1	CASSGSSQVHEQFF
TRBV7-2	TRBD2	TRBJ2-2	CASSYSGTSRFGELFF
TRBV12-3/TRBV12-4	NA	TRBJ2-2	CATQEGATGELFF
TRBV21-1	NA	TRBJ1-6	CASSQIPNSPLHF
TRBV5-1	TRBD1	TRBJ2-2	CASSLGDRGPGELFF
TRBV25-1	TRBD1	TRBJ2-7	CASTEGGTGVLSSYEQYF
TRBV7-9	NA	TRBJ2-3	CASSRSTGTDTQYF
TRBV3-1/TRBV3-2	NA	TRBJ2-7	CASSYTGLTSYEQYF
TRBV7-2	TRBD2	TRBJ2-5	CASSGTSGQEYF
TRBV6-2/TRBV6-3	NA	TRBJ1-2	CASSYFSSHLLANYGYTF
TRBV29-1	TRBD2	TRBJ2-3	CSGRLAGPTDTQYF
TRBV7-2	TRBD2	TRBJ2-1	CASSRRGGLNEQFF
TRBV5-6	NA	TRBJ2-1	CASSLYSLSYNEQFF
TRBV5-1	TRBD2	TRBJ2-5	CASSLGSGEETQYF
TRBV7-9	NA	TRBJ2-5	CASSPGGRGETQYF
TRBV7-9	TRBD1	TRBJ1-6	CASRPGTGGGSYNSPLHF
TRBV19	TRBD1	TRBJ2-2	CASGDRGTGELFF
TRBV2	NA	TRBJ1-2	CASSEYLENYGYTF
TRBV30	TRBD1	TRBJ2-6	CASGQGGANVLTF
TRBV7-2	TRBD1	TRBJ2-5	CASSSRDRGPETQYF
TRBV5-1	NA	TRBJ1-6	CASSPYRQENSPLHF
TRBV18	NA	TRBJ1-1	CASSPRQGKNTEAFF
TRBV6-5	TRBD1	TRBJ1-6	CATAGTGLSPLHF
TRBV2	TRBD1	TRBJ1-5	CASSEKLGTGAGQPQHF
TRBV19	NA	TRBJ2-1	CASSIRLVINNEQFF
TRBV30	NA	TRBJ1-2	CAWRRANYGYTF
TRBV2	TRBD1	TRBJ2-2	CASRAQGKGGELFF
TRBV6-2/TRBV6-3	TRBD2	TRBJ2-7	CASSEGTSGSYEQYF
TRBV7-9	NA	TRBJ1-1	CASSSPQGFGTEAFF